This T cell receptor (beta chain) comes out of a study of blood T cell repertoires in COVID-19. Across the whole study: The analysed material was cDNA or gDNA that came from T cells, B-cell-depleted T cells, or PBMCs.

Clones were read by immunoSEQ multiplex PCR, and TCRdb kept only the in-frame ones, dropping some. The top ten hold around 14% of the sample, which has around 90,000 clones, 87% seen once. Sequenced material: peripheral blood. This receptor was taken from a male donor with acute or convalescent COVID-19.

CDR3 region: CASSPAGLAVTYNEQFF. CDR3 coding DNA: TGTGCCAGCTCACCTGCTGGACTAGCGGTGACCTACAATGAGCAGTTCTTC. V gene TRBV18 combines with J gene TRBJ2-1; 10 bases align to TRBD2. The junction had 7 bases not matched to a gene; V was cut back by 3 bases and J by 2 bases. The germline CDR1 and CDR2 sequences are KGHSH and LQKENI. This CDR3 contains 17 residues.